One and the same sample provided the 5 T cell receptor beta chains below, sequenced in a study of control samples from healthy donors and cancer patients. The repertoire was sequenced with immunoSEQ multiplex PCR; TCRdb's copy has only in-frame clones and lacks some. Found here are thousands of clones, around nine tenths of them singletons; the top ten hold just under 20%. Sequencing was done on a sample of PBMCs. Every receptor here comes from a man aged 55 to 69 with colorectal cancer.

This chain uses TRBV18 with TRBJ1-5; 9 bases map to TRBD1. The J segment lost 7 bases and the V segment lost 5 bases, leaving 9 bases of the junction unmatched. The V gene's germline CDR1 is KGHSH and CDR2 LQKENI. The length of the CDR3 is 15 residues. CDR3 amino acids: CASSYRQGEGQPQHF. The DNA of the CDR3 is TGTGCCAGCTCATATCGACAGGGGGAAGGCCAGCCCCAGCATTTT.

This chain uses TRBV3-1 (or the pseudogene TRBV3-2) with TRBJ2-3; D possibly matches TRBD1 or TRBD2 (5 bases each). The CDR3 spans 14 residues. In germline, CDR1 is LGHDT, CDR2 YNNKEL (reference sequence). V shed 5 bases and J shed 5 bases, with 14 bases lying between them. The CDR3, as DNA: TGTGCCAGCAGCGAACGGGACGGACGAGATACGCAGTATTTT. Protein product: CASSERDGRDTQYF.

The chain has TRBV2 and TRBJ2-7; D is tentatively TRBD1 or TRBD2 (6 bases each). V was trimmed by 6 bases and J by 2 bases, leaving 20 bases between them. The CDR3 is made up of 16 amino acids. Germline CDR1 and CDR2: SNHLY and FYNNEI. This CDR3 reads CASSQIGGRGPYEQYF. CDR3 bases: TGTGCCAGCAGCCAAATAGGGGGGCGCGGCCCCTACGAGCAGTACTTC.

The CDR3, as DNA: TGTGCCAGCAGTACCGGACAGGGGGCCTACGAGCAGTACTTC. It encodes CASSTGQGAYEQYF. The chain links TRBV28 to TRBJ2-7, with TRBD1 matching over 10 bases. Germline CDR1 is MDHEN and CDR2 is SYDVKM. The CDR3 spans 14 residues. The trim removed 5 bases at V and 2 bases at J, leaving 3 bases unmatched.

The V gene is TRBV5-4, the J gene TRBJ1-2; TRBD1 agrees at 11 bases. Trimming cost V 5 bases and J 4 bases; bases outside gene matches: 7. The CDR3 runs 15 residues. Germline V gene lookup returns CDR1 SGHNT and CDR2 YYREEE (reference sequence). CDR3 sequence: CASSVGQGAIYGYTF. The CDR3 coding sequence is TGTGCCAGCAGTGTTGGACAGGGGGCAATCTATGGCTACACCTTC.